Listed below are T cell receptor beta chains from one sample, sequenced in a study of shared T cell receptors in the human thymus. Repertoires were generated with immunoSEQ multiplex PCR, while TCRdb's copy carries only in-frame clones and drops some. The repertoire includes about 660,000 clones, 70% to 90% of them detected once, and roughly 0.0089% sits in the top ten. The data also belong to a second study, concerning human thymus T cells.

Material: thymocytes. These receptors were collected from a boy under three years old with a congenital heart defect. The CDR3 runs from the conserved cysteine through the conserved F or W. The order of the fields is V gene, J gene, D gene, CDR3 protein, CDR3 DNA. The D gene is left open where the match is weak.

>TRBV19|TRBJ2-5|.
CASSTLRAGEETQYF
TGTGCCAGTAGTACCCTGAGGGCAGGGGAAGAGACCCAGTACTTC
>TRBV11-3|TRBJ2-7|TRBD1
CASSRQGVYEQYF
TGTGCCAGCAGCAGACAGGGGGTATACGAGCAGTACTTC
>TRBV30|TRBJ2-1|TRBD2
CAWSVHLAGARNEQFF
TGTGCCTGGAGTGTACATCTAGCGGGGGCTCGGAATGAGCAGTTCTTC
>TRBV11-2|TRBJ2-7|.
CASSLELPEQYF
TGTGCCAGCAGCCTGGAGCTTCCCGAGCAGTACTTC
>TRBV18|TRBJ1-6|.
CASSPRRPRSSYNSPLHF
TGTGCCAGCTCACCAAGGAGACCTAGGAGCTCCTATAATTCACCCCTCCACTTT
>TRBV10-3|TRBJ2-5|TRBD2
CAISESKGELAGDETQYF
TGTGCCATCAGTGAGTCTAAGGGCGAGCTAGCGGGAGACGAGACCCAGTACTTC
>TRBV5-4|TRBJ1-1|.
CASSFRIDTEAFF
TGTGCCAGCAGCTTTAGAATCGACACTGAAGCTTTCTTT
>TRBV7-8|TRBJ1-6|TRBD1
CASRGQSSPLHF
TGTGCCAGCAGGGGACAGAGTTCACCCCTCCACTTT
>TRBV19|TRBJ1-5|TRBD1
CASSMRQGYSNQPQHF
TGTGCCAGTAGTATGCGACAGGGGTATAGCAATCAGCCCCAGCATTTT
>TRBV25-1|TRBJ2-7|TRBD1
CASSESGDSSYEQYF
TGTGCCAGCAGTGAATCCGGGGACAGTTCCTACGAGCAGTACTTC
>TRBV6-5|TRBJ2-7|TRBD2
CASSHETSGSYEQYF
TGTGCCAGCAGTCACGAGACTAGCGGTTCCTACGAGCAGTACTTC
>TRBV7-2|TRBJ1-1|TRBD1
CASSVTGGRMNTEAFF
TGTGCCAGCAGCGTGACAGGGGGCCGGATGAACACTGAAGCTTTCTTT